This passage covers 15 T cell receptor beta chains from one sample sequenced in a study of regulatory T cells in long-lasting Graves disease. Relying on iRepertoire HTBI primers and Arm-PCR of CDR3 regions, the team built TCR beta libraries. MiXCR was run by TCRdb on the multiplex PCR reads, yielding one entry per CDR3 protein. Among about 220,000 distinct CDR3 sequences listed, around 16% were seen once. Time point described: newly diagnosed GD, antithyroid drugs for less than 3 months. PBMC-derived RNA was used for the TCR library. The material sequenced was peripheral blood mononuclear cells (PBMCs), taken at new diagnosis, from a patient treated with antithyroid drugs. These receptor sequences come from a female donor with Graves disease.

This clonotype came up a few times. The CDR3 protein is CASSPGSYGYTF. The CDR3 coding sequence is TGTGCCAGCAGCCCGGGCAGCTATGGCTACACCTTC. The chain joins TRBV7-9 to TRBJ1-2; D not certain. Germline lookup yields CDR1 SEHNR and CDR2 FQNEAQ (reference sequence). The ends were cut back, 5 bases at V and 4 bases at J, with 8 bases in the middle. The CDR3 covers 12 residues.

Comment on this clonotype: Since a much larger clone is just one base distant, this may be a read error. This sequence joins TRBV7-2 and TRBJ1-5; a weak D match, TRBD1 (6 bases). The CDR3 spans 14 residues. V was cut by 5 bases and J by 4 bases, with 12 bases left in between. Germline V gene lookup returns CDR1 SGHTA and CDR2 FQGNSA. The CDR3 DNA follows: TGTACCAGCAGCGGGGTGACAGGTAATCAGCCCCAGCATTTT. It is translated as CTSSGVTGNQPQHF.

The chain combines TRBV19 with TRBJ1-1; 7 bases line up with TRBD1. Germline V gives CDR1 LNHDA, CDR2 SQIVND (reference sequence). The V gene end was trimmed by 7 bases and the J gene end by 11 bases; junction bases not matched to a gene: 19. The CDR3 sequence is 15 residues long. The CDR3 DNA is TGTGCCAGTACACCTCGGGGGCCCAGGGGGTTTTCGGCTTTCTTT. It translates to CASTPRGPRGFSAFF.

This clonotype was observed many times. The chain links TRBV20-1 to TRBJ2-7, with D hard to call. The CDR3 runs to 14 residues. CDR1 DFQATT and CDR2 SNEGSKA come from the germline V gene (reference sequence). The germline V and J ends were trimmed by 3 bases and 6 bases, with 18 bases remaining between them. DNA of the CDR3: TGCAGTGCTAGGCGACCAGCCCCTGGGTCCGAGCAGTACTTC. Amino acid sequence: CSARRPAPGSEQYF.

This clonotype was detected many times. V is TRBV27 and J is TRBJ1-1, with unresolved D. The CDR3 runs to 14 residues. Germline V lookup: CDR1 MNHEY, CDR2 SMNVEV (reference sequence). Trimming pared 3 bases from V and 4 bases from J, leaving 12 bases between. The CDR3 spells CASSFRVGSTEAFF. Written as DNA, the CDR3 is TGTGCCAGCAGTTTCCGTGTGGGGAGCACTGAAGCTTTCTTT.

Regarding this clonotype: Its ends do not fully match the called genes, so a read error is possible. The chain recombines TRBV2 with TRBJ2-5; the D gene is possibly TRBD1 (6 bases). The CDR3 is made up of 14 amino acids. The germline V gene has CDR1 SNHLY and CDR2 FYNNEI. This chain's CDR3 is CASLYSTGRETRYF. Here the CDR3 DNA reads TGTGCCAGCCTCTACTCGACAGGCAGGGAGACCCGGTACTTC.

This clonotype was recorded at least ten times. A read error may explain this, as a much larger clone is one base away. The gene calls are TRBV7-9 and TRBJ2-1; D is perhaps TRBD2 (6 bases). CDR3 length: 15 residues. Per germline, CDR1 SEHNR and CDR2 FQNEAQ (reference sequence). V lost 1 base and J lost 0, with 7 bases in between. In DNA form, the CDR3 reads TGTGCCAGCAGCTTAGACGGGAGCTCCTACAATGAGCAGTTCTTC. Translation: CASSLDGSSYNEQFF.

This chain links TRBV6-1 with TRBJ1-2; D gene ambiguous. Between the trimmed V and J ends, which lost 2 bases and 4 bases, there was a span of 8 bases. The CDR3 spans 13 residues. Germline V gene lookup returns CDR1 MNHNS and CDR2 SASEGT. This chain's CDR3 is CASSESGTYGYTF. The CDR3 nucleotides read TGTGCCAGCAGTGAAAGCGGAACCTATGGCTACACCTTC.

The sample holds many counts of this clonotype. The chain recombines TRBV2 with TRBJ2-7; 8 positions match TRBD2. The V and J ends lost 4 bases and 5 bases, in that order; junction bases with no gene match: 13. Germline V gives CDR1 SNHLY, CDR2 FYNNEI. The CDR3 covers 16 residues. This chain's CDR3 is CASSGLKRESFHEQYF. In DNA form, the CDR3 reads TGTGCCAGCAGTGGCCTAAAGCGGGAGTCTTTCCACGAGCAGTACTTC.

This clonotype appeared many times. The CDR3 loop is CATSQKSGLAGAETQYF. The CDR3 DNA sequence: TGTGCCACCAGTCAGAAATCCGGACTAGCGGGAGCGGAGACCCAGTACTTC. This rearrangement joins TRBV24-1 to TRBJ2-5; 13 bases map to TRBD2. CDR1 and CDR2 from the germline V gene are KGHDR and SFDVKD. J lost 5 bases, V lost 6 bases, and 11 bases had no gene match. There are 17 residues in the CDR3.

This clonotype was detected ten times or more. The rearrangement joins TRBV6-2 or TRBV6-3 to TRBJ1-1; D is ambiguous. The V and J ends lost 2 bases and 0 bases respectively, with 19 bases between them. The germline V gene has CDR1 MNHEY and CDR2 SVGEGT. The CDR3 has 18 amino acids. CDR3 in amino acids: CASSYSFSAAHLNTEAFF. In DNA, the CDR3 is TGTGCCAGCAGTTACAGTTTCTCGGCAGCGCACTTGAACACTGAAGCTTTCTTT.

V gene TRBV9 combines with J gene TRBJ2-5, with D perhaps matching TRBD2 (6 bases). TRBJ2-1 explains the end of the DNA better; the J call may be wrong. Germline V CDR1 and CDR2: SGDLS, YYNGEE. CDR3 length: 15 amino acids. The CDR3 protein is CASSEFTSSSNEQFF. As DNA, the CDR3 is TGTGCCAGCAGTGAATTTACTAGCTCTTCCAATGAGCAGTTCTTC.

This clonotype has a count of ten or more. V usage is TRBV6-2 or TRBV6-3 and J usage is TRBJ2-3, with 12 bases that match TRBD2. Germline CDR1 MNHEY, CDR2 SVGEGT. V gave up 4 bases and J gave up 0 bases; unmatched junction bases: 5. The CDR3 extends over 17 amino acids. The CDR3 reads CASSSSGRAGSTDTQYF. Here the CDR3 DNA reads TGTGCCAGCAGTTCTAGCGGGAGGGCCGGGAGCACAGATACGCAGTATTTT.

V gene TRBV9 combines with J gene TRBJ1-2; D might be TRBD1 (5 bases). V lost 4 bases and J lost 4, with 17 bases in between. The V gene's germline CDR1 is SGDLS and CDR2 YYNGEE. The CDR3 runs to 15 residues. CDR3 region: CASSLGTVGLYGYTF. The CDR3, as DNA: TGTGCCAGCAGCCTGGGGACCGTAGGACTCTATGGCTACACCTTC.

This clonotype has ten or more counts. The V call is TRBV10-3, the J call TRBJ2-2, with D unresolved. Germline V lookup: CDR1 ENHRY, CDR2 SYGVKD. Trimming stripped 6 bases from V and 6 bases from J, with 8 bases between. The length of the CDR3 is 12 residues. CDR3 bases: TGTGCCATCAGCCAAACGTCCGGGGAGCTGTTTTTT. Protein product: CAISQTSGELFF.